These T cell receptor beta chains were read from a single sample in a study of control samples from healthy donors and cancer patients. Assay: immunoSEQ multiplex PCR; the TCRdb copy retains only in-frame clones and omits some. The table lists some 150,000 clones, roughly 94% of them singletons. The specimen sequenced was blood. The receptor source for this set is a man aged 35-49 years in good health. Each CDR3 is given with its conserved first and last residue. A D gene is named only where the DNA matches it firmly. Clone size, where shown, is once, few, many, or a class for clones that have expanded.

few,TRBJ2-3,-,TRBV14,CASSQRGKSTDTQYF,TGTGCCAGCAGCCAGAGGGGGAAGAGCACAGATACGCAGTATTTT
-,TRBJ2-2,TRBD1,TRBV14,CASSHVRDRGSGELFF,TGTGCCAGCAGCCATGTCCGCGACAGGGGTTCCGGGGAGCTGTTTTTT
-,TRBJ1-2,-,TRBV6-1,CASSEAGRRLFYGYTF,TGTGCCAGCAGTGAAGCGGGAAGGAGGTTATTTTATGGCTACACCTTC
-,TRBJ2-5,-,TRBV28,CASSLDSYFQETQYF,TGTGCCAGCAGTCTCGACAGTTATTTCCAAGAGACCCAGTACTTC
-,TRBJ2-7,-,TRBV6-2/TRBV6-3,CASSYRQSTYEQYF,TGTGCCAGCAGTTATAGGCAGTCGACCTACGAGCAGTACTTC
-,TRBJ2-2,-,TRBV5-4,CASSPPTGELFF,TGTGCCAGCAGCCCCCCCACCGGGGAGCTGTTTTTT
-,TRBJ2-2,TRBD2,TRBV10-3,CAIFSGGYTGELFF,TGTGCCATCTTCTCCGGGGGGTACACCGGGGAGCTGTTTTTT
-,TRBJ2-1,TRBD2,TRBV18,CASSPSGGLASYNEQFF,TGTGCCAGCTCACCCAGTGGGGGACTAGCCTCCTACAATGAGCAGTTCTTC
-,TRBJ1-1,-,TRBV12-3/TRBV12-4,CASSFYTEAFF,TGTGCCAGCAGTTTCTACACTGAAGCTTTCTTT
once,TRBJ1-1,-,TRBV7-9,CASSTWTGDTEAFF,TGTGCCAGCAGTACTTGGACGGGGGACACTGAAGCTTTCTTT
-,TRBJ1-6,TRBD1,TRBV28,CASSFGTDGSPLHF,TGTGCCAGCAGTTTCGGGACAGACGGCTCACCCCTCCACTTT
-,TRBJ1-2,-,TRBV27,CASRGVGGYTF,TGTGCCAGCAGGGGTGTTGGTGGCTACACCTTC
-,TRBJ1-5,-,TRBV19,CASSIRDTYQPQHF,TGTGCCAGTAGTATCCGGGACACCTATCAGCCCCAGCATTTT
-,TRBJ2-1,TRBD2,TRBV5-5,CASSSEGTSGYNEQFF,TGTGCCAGCAGCTCAGAAGGGACTAGCGGCTACAATGAGCAGTTCTTC
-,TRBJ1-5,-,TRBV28,CASRFVFRRINQPQHF,TGTGCCAGCAGGTTCGTCTTCAGGCGAATAAATCAGCCCCAGCATTTT
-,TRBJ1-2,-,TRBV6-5,CASSYSRTASYGYTF,TGTGCCAGCAGTTACAGCCGGACAGCCTCATATGGCTACACCTTC
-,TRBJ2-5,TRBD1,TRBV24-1,CATSDLRGQGETQYF,TGTGCCACCAGTGATTTGCGGGGACAGGGCGAGACCCAGTACTTC
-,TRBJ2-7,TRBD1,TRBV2,CAAITGVMYEQYF,TGTGCCGCAATAACAGGGGTTATGTACGAGCAGTACTTC
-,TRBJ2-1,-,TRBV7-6,CASSFKWRGNTYNEQFF,TGTGCCAGCAGCTTCAAGTGGAGAGGTAATACCTACAATGAGCAGTTCTTC
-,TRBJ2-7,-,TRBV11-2,CASSGRDRAGHEQYF,TGTGCCAGCAGCGGCCGGGACAGAGCGGGCCACGAGCAGTACTTC
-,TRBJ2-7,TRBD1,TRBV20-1,CSASHRTGTYEQYF,TGCAGTGCTAGTCACAGGACAGGGACCTACGAGCAGTACTTC
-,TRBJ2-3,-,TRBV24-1,CATSARGRTDTQYF,TGTGCCACCAGCGCCCGGGGGCGCACAGATACGCAGTATTTT
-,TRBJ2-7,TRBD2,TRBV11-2,CASSFPAGEYEQYF,TGTGCCAGCAGCTTCCCTGCGGGAGAGTACGAGCAGTACTTC
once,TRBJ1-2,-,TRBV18,CASSPSGNYGYTF,TGTGCCAGCTCACCATCGGGGAACTATGGCTACACCTTC
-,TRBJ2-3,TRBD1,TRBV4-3,CASSHQIETGGTDTQYF,TGCGCCAGCAGTCATCAGATAGAGACAGGGGGCACAGATACGCAGTATTTT
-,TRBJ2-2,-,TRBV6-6,CASSPYSAGLNTGELFF,TGTGCCAGCAGTCCATACAGTGCAGGTTTAAACACCGGGGAGCTGTTTTTT
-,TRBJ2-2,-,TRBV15,CATSRGIEEQAITGELFF,TGTGCCACCAGCAGAGGGATTGAGGAACAGGCGATCACCGGGGAGCTGTTTTTT
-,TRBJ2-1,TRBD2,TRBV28,CASSPAEREVPPNEQFF,TGTGCCAGCAGTCCCGCCGAGCGGGAGGTTCCACCCAATGAGCAGTTCTTC
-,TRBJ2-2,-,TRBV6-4,CASSDSLEAGELFF,TGTGCCAGCAGTGACTCGTTGGAGGCCGGGGAGCTGTTTTTT
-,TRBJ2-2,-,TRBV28,CASSWRTGELFF,TGTGCCAGCAGTTGGCGTACGGGGGAGCTGTTTTTT
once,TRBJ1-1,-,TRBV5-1,CASSWDGNTEAFF,TGCGCCAGCAGCTGGGACGGTAACACTGAAGCTTTCTTT
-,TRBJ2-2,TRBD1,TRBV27,CASSLSGTGMAGELFF,TGTGCCAGCAGTTTATCGGGGACAGGGATGGCCGGGGAGCTGTTTTTT
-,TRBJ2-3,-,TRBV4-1,CASSPGGTDTQYF,TGCGCCAGCAGCCCCGGGGGCACAGATACGCAGTATTTT
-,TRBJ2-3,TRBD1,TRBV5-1,CATDRGPRTDTQYF,TGCGCCACCGACAGGGGGCCCCGCACAGATACGCAGTATTTT
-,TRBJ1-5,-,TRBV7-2,CASSFRLRGDQPQHF,TGTGCCAGCAGCTTCCGGCTGAGGGGGGATCAGCCCCAGCATTTT
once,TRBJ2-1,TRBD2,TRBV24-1,CATSDPGLAGGGNEQFF,TGTGCCACCAGTGATCCGGGACTAGCGGGGGGCGGGAATGAGCAGTTCTTC
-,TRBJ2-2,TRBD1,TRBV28,CASSFTGEGTGELFF,TGTGCCAGCAGTTTCACAGGGGAAGGCACCGGGGAGCTGTTTTTT
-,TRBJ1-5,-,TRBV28,CASTTGTQNQPQHF,TGTGCCAGCACCACCGGGACACAGAATCAGCCCCAGCATTTT
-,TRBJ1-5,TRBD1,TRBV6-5,CASSLRRGHQPQHF,TGTGCCAGCAGCCTCCGGAGGGGGCATCAGCCCCAGCATTTT
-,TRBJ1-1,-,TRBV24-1,CATSDPGTSDEAFF,TGTGCCACCAGTGACCCCGGGACCTCGGATGAAGCTTTCTTT
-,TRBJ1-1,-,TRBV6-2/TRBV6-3,CASSYSGIGTSPAEAFF,TGTGCCAGCAGTTACTCGGGAATCGGGACATCGCCGGCTGAAGCTTTCTTT
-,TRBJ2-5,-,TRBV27,CASSFRGQETQYF,TGTGCCAGCAGTTTCCGGGGACAAGAGACCCAGTACTTC
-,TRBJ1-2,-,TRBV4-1,CASSQRLGNGYTF,TGCGCCAGCAGCCAAAGGTTGGGTAATGGCTACACCTTC
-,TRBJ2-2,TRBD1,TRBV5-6,CASSSPGQGNTGELFF,TGTGCCAGCAGCTCACCGGGACAGGGGAACACCGGGGAGCTGTTTTTT
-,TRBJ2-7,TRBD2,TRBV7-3,CASSLGLAGYYEQYF,TGTGCCAGCAGCTTAGGACTAGCGGGATACTACGAGCAGTACTTC
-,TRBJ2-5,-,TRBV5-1,CASSLDGTGETQYF,TGCGCCAGCAGCTTGGACGGCACTGGGGAGACCCAGTACTTC
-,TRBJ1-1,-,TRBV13,CASSLLQGNTEAFF,TGTGCCAGCAGCTTATTACAGGGGAACACTGAAGCTTTCTTT
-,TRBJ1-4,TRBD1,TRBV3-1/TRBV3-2,CASSQGDRGTNEKLFF,TGTGCCAGCAGCCAAGGGGACAGGGGAACTAATGAAAAACTGTTTTTT
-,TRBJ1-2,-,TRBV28,CASSDRLDGGGYGYTF,TGTGCCAGCAGTGACCGACTCGACGGGGGCGGATATGGCTACACCTTC
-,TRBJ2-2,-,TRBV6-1,CASSETGQTGELFF,TGTGCCAGCAGTGAAACAGGGCAGACCGGGGAGCTGTTTTTT
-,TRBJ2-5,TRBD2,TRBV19,CATSSSGRRETQYF,TGTGCCACCTCGTCTAGCGGGAGGAGAGAGACCCAGTACTTC
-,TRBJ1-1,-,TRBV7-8,CASSPIPLAEAFF,TGTGCCAGCAGCCCAATTCCGTTGGCTGAAGCTTTCTTT
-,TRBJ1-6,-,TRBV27,CASSFRGKSPLHF,TGTGCCAGCAGTTTTAGAGGGAAGTCACCCCTCCACTTT